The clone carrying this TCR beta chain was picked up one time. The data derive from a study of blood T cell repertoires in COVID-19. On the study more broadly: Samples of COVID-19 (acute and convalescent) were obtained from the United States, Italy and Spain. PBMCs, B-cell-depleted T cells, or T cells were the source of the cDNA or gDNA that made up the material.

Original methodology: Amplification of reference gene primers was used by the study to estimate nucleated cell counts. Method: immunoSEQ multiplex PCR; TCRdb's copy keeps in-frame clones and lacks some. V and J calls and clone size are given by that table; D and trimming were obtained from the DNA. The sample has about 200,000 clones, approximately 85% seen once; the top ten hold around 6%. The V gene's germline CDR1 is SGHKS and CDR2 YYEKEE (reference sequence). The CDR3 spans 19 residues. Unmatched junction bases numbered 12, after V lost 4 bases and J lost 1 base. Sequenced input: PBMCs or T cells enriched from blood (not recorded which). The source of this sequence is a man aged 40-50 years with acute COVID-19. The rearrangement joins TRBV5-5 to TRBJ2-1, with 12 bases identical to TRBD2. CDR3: CASSGPTSGRYPSYNEQFF. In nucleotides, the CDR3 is TGTGCCAGCAGCGGACCGACTAGCGGGAGATACCCTTCCTACAATGAGCAGTTCTTC. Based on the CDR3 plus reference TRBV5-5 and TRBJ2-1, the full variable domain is DAGVTQSPTHLIKTRGQQVTLRCSPISGHKSVSWYQQVLGQGPQFIFQYYEKEERGRGNFPDRFSARQFPNYSSELNVNALLLGDSALYLCASSGPTSGRYPSYNEQFFGPGTRLTVL.